Below, 20 T cell receptor beta chains from the same sample are listed, as sequenced in a study of cytomegalovirus exposure and HLA in healthy donors. PCR employed 60 Vbeta and 13 Jbeta primers. Assay used: immunoSEQ multiplex PCR; TCRdb lists only in-frame clones, some missing. The sample holds about 140,000 clones, more than 60% seen once. The source material was PBMCs. All receptors derive from a woman in her 50s in good health and CMV-seropositive.

The chain carries TRBV19 and TRBJ1-2; D uncertain. Looked up from germline, CDR1 is LNHDA and CDR2 is SQIVND (reference sequence). The CDR3 is made up of 14 amino acids. Trimming took off 3 bases at V and 8 bases at J, with 16 bases between the two ends. CDR3 nucleotide sequence: TGTGCCAGTAGTATTGGGCAGGTTGGGCACGGCTACACCTTC. Residues: CASSIGQVGHGYTF.

V and J are TRBV7-9 and TRBJ2-3; D is unresolved. The CDR3 sequence is 14 residues long. The V gene's germline CDR1 is SEHNR and CDR2 FQNEAQ (reference sequence). V was pared by 1 base and J by 2 bases, with 7 bases between. The CDR3 region is CASSLEQYTDTQYF. The CDR3 DNA sequence: TGTGCCAGCAGCTTAGAACAGTACACAGATACGCAGTATTTT. Combining the CDR3 with reference TRBV7-9 and TRBJ2-3 gives the whole variable domain DTGVSQNPRHKITKRGQNVTFRCDPISEHNRLYWYRQTLGQGPEFLTYFQNEAQLEKSRLLSDRFSAERPKGSFSTLEIQRTEQGDSAMYLCASSLEQYTDTQYFGPGTRLTVL.

The chain has TRBV4-2 and TRBJ2-4; 7 nucleotides align to TRBD2. The germline CDR1 and CDR2 sequences are LGHNA and YNFKEQ. CDR3 size: 19 residues. Trimming removed 2 bases from V and 1 base from J; junction bases left unmatched: 14. The CDR3 coding sequence is TGTGCCAGCAGCCAAAAGTTAGCGGGCCCTCGAGGGGCCAAAAACATTCAGTACTTC. It yields the protein CASSQKLAGPRGAKNIQYF.

The CDR3 nucleotides are TGTGCCAGCAGTTCGCGGGGGTGGAACATTCAGTACTTC. Its translation: CASSSRGWNIQYF. This chain links TRBV6-6 with TRBJ2-4, with 7 bases matching TRBD2. Germline values: CDR1 MNHNY, CDR2 SVGAGI (reference sequence). CDR3 length: 13 amino acids. The ends lost 4 bases at V and 7 bases at J; junction bases unmatched: 4.

The gene calls are TRBV6-5 and TRBJ2-2; D might be TRBD2 (6 bases). Germline-derived CDR1 and CDR2 are MNHEY and SVGAGI. The CDR3 loop spans 14 amino acids. V lost 5 bases and J 6 bases, leaving 13 bases between the germline ends. CDR3 bases: TGTGCCAGCAGTGAATCCGGGGGAGCCGGGGAGCTGTTTTTT. Residues: CASSESGGAGELFF.

The gene calls are TRBV27 and TRBJ1-3; TRBD1 matches at 7 bases. Germline loops: CDR1 MNHEY, CDR2 SMNVEV (reference sequence). The CDR3 sequence is 14 residues long. V lost 5 bases and J lost 4; bases outside the gene matches: 5. The CDR3 nucleotides read TGTGCCAGCAGTCCCTCGACAGGGGGAAACACCATATATTTT. Amino acid sequence: CASSPSTGGNTIYF.

The J gene is TRBJ1-5, the V gene TRBV5-6; D is ambiguous. Germline-derived CDR1 and CDR2 are SGHDT and YYEEEE. Trimming removed 3 bases from V and 3 bases from J, with 10 bases in between. The CDR3 sequence is 14 residues long. The CDR3 DNA is TGTGCCAGCAGCTCAACAAGTTACAATCAGCCCCAGCATTTT. Encoded protein: CASSSTSYNQPQHF.

The CDR3 DNA reads as TGTGCCAGCAGTACGGGAGGGGGAGAGACCCAGTACTTC. As protein: CASSTGGGETQYF. The V gene is TRBV6-1, the J gene TRBJ2-5; 8 bases fit TRBD2. The junction had 3 bases not matched to a gene; V was cut back by 5 bases and J by 4 bases. This CDR3 contains 13 residues. Germline CDR1 and CDR2: MNHNS and SASEGT.

The rearrangement links TRBV6-5 to TRBJ2-5; D might be TRBD2 (5 bases). CDR1 is MNHEY, CDR2 SVGAGI, per germline. The germline V and J ends were trimmed by 0 bases and 5 bases, with 16 bases remaining between them. The CDR3 runs to 16 residues. In DNA, the CDR3 is TGTGCCAGCAGTTACTCCACTAGTCTTGCGCTGGAGACCCAGTACTTC. This sequence encodes CASSYSTSLALETQYF.

The chain is built from TRBV20-1 and TRBJ1-2; 8 nucleotides match TRBD1. CDR3 size: 11 residues. Germline V gives CDR1 DFQATT, CDR2 SNEGSKA (reference sequence). V trimming: 6 bases; J trimming: 8 bases; junction bases outside the gene matches: 5. This CDR3 is CSATGVGGYTF. The CDR3 DNA sequence: TGCAGTGCGACAGGGGTGGGAGGCTACACCTTC.

The chain uses TRBV4-2 and TRBJ2-2; TRBD2 might be the D (5 bases). CDR3 length equals 16 residues. Germline values: CDR1 LGHNA, CDR2 YNFKEQ. Trimming cost V 0 bases and J 1 base, with 9 bases left between them. CDR3: CASSQDLAGNTGELFF. The CDR3, as DNA: TGTGCCAGCAGCCAAGATTTGGCGGGGAACACCGGGGAGCTGTTTTTT.

The V and J genes are TRBV7-9 and TRBJ1-6, with D unresolved. Per germline, CDR1 SEHNR and CDR2 FQNEAQ (reference sequence). Trimming removed 5 bases at V and 6 bases at J, with 11 bases between. CDR3 length: 14 amino acids. The CDR3 DNA reads TGTGCCAGCAGCCCGGAATCGGGTAATTCACCCCTCCACTTT. Translation gives CASSPESGNSPLHF. Full variable domain (remainder filled in from reference TRBV7-9 and TRBJ1-6): DTGVSQNPRHKITKRGQNVTFRCDPISEHNRLYWYRQTLGQGPEFLTYFQNEAQLEKSRLLSDRFSAERPKGSFSTLEIQRTEQGDSAMYLCASSPESGNSPLHFGNGTRLTVT.

The V and J genes are TRBV19 and TRBJ2-1; 9 nucleotides line up with TRBD1. CDR1 is LNHDA, CDR2 SQIVND, per germline (reference sequence). V trimming: 3 bases; J trimming: 7 bases; junction bases outside the gene matches: 7. This CDR3 spans 15 amino acids. CDR3 in amino acids: CASSIGQGSLNEQFF. CDR3 nucleotides: TGTGCCAGTAGTATTGGACAGGGGAGTTTGAATGAGCAGTTCTTC. Combining the CDR3 with reference TRBV19 and TRBJ2-1 gives the whole variable domain DGGITQSPKYLFRKEGQNVTLSCEQNLNHDAMYWYRQDPGQGLRLIYYSQIVNDFQKGDIAEGYSVSREKKESFPLTVTSAQKNPTAFYLCASSIGQGSLNEQFFGPGTRLTVL.

The chain couples TRBV27 to TRBJ2-2; 9 bases are a match to TRBD2. The junction had 6 bases not matched to a gene; V was cut back by 3 bases and J by 7 bases. CDR3 length: 15 residues. Germline values: CDR1 MNHEY, CDR2 SMNVEV (reference sequence). The CDR3 DNA reads TGTGCCAGCAGTTTTGGCGGGGGGGCCGGCGGGGAGCTGTTTTTT. This gives the protein CASSFGGGAGGELFF.

The rearrangement links TRBV7-9 to TRBJ2-1, with a tentative D call TRBD1 (6 bases). Trimming cost V 6 bases and J 4 bases, with 13 bases left between them. The CDR3 is 14 residues long. CDR1 and CDR2 (germline): SEHNR, FQNEAQ (reference sequence). In DNA, the CDR3 is TGTGCCAGCAGTCCGAGACAGGAATACAATGAGCAGTTCTTC. Translated: CASSPRQEYNEQFF.

This clone was picked up a small number of times. The V and J genes are TRBV7-8 and TRBJ2-5, with 7 positions matching TRBD2. Germline V gene lookup returns CDR1 SGHVS and CDR2 FQNEAQ. This CDR3 comprises 15 residues. After removal of 2 bases from V and 1 base from J, the junction contained 4 bases not matched to a gene. For the CDR3, the DNA is TGTGCCAGCAGCTTAAGAGCGGGGCTCCAAGAGACCCAGTACTTC. This translates into CASSLRAGLQETQYF.

The V gene is TRBV5-1, the J gene TRBJ1-1, with D maybe TRBD1 (6 bases). This CDR3 contains 15 residues. Between the trimmed V and J ends, which lost 4 bases and 0 bases, there was a span of 13 bases. From germline, CDR1 is SGHRS and CDR2 YFSETQ. CDR3 residues: CASSPVGAMNTEAFF. The DNA for the CDR3 is TGCGCCAGCAGCCCGGTGGGGGCGATGAACACTGAAGCTTTCTTT.

Only a few counts were recorded for this clone. The chain employs TRBV6-1 and TRBJ1-1; the D is unclear. V dropped 6 bases and J dropped 1 base, with 12 bases sitting between them. The CDR3 is 14 amino acids. The germline gives CDR1 MNHNS, CDR2 SASEGT. This CDR3 reads CASRDSLGNTEAFF. Here the CDR3 DNA reads TGTGCCAGCAGGGACTCCCTGGGGAACACTGAAGCTTTCTTT.

The chain joins TRBV5-1 to TRBJ2-3, with 7 bases lining up with TRBD2. Germline-derived CDR1 and CDR2 are SGHRS and YFSETQ. CDR3 length: 12 amino acids. The ends lost 2 bases at V and 8 bases at J; junction bases unmatched: 2. The CDR3 coding sequence is TGCGCCAGCAGCTTTTCTAGCGGTACGCAGTATTTT. It yields the protein CASSFSSGTQYF.

The rearrangement joins TRBV6-5 to TRBJ1-6, with D hard to call. Deletions cut 6 bases from V and 5 bases from J, with 8 bases between. Per germline, CDR1 MNHEY and CDR2 SVGAGI. The CDR3 has 13 residues. In DNA form, the CDR3 reads TGTGCCAGCAGGGGGAGGAATAATTCACCCCTCCACTTT. Protein sequence: CASRGRNNSPLHF.